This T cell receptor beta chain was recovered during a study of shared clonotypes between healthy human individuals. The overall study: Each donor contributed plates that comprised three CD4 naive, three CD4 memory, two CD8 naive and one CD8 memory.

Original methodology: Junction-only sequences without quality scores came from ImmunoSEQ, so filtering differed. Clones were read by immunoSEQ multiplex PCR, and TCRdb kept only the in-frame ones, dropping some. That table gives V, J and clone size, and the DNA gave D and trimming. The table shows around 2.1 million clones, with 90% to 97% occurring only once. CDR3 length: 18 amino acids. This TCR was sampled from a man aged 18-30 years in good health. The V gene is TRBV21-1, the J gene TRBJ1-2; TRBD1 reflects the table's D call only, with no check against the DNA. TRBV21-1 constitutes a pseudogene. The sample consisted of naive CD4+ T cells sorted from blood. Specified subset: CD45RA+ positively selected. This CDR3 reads CASSKADRSFDFNYGYTF. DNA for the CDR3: TGTGCCAGCAGCAAAGCGGACAGATCATTCGACTTTAACTATGGCTACACCTTC.